The clone carrying this T cell receptor (beta chain) has at least ten counts. The data derive from a study of early T cells in non-severe SARS-CoV-2 infection. Trimming at V came to 8 bases and at J to 4 bases, leaving 7 bases not matched to a gene. Germline V CDR1 and CDR2: SNHLY, FYNNEI. The CDR3 sequence is 14 residues long. Researchers attached unique molecular identifiers to individual cDNA molecules. MiXCR, applied by TCRdb to the 5' RACE reads, yields one record per CDR3 protein. The data contain 55,000 to 75,000 distinct CDR3 sequences, about 8.4% of them seen just once; the ten biggest clones take up around 3.4%.

The source is an adult who was a healthcare worker with PCR-confirmed SARS-CoV-2 infection or an uninfected control (not recorded which). This sequence joins TRBV2 and TRBJ2-3, with 9 bases matching TRBD1. Sequences were obtained from whole blood. CDR3 DNA sequence: TGTGCCAGCGGCGGGACAGGGCTCCCAGATACGCAGTATTTT. Translated, it gives CASGGTGLPDTQYF.